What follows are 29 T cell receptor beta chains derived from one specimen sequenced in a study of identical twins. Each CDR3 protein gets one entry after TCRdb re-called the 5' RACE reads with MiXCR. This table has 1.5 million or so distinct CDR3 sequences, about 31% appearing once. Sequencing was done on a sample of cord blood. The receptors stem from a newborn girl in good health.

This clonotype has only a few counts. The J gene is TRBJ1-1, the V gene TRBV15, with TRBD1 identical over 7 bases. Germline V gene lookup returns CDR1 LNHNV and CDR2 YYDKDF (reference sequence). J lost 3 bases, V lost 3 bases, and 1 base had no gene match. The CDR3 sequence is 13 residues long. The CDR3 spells CATSSQGDTEAFF. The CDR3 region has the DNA TGTGCCACCAGCAGTCAGGGGGACACTGAAGCTTTCTTT.

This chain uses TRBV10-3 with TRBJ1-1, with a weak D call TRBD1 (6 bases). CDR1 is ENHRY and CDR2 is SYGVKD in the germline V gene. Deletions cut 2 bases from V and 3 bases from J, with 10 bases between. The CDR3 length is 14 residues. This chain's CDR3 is CAISEAGADTEAFF. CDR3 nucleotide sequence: TGTGCCATCAGTGAGGCAGGGGCGGACACTGAAGCTTTCTTT.

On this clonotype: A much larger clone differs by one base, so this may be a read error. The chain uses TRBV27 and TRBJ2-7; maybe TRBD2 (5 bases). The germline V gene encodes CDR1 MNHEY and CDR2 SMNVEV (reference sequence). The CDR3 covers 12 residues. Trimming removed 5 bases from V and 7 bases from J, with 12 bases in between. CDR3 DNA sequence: TGTGCCAGCAGTCCAGCGGCTAATGAGCAGTACTTC. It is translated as CASSPAANEQYF.

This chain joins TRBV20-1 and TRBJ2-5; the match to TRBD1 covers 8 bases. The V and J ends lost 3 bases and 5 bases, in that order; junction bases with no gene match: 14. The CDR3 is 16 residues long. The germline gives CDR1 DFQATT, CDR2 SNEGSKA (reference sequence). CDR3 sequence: CSARGQARIKGETQYF. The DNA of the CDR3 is TGCAGTGCTAGGGGACAGGCTAGGATAAAAGGGGAGACCCAGTACTTC.

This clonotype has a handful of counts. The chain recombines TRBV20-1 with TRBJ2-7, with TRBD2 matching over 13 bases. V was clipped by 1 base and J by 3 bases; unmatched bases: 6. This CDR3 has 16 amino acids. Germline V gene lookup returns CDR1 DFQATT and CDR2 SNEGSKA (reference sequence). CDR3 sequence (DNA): TGCAGTGCTAGAGGGGGGAGACTAGCGGGGGGCTACGAGCAGTACTTC. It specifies CSARGGRLAGGYEQYF.

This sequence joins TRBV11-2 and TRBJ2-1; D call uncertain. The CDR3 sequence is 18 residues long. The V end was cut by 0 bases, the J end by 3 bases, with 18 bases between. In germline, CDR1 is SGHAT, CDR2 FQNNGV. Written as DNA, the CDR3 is TGTGCCAGCAGCTTAGAGCCCTATGCACTGGCTCGCTACAATGAGCAGTTCTTC. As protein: CASSLEPYALARYNEQFF.

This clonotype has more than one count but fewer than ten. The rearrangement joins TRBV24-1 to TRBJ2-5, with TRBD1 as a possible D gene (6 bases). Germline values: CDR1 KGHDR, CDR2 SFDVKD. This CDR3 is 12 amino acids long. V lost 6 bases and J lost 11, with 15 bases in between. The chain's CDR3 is CATSSQGGKQYF. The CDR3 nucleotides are TGTGCCACCAGTAGCCAAGGGGGTAAGCAGTACTTC.

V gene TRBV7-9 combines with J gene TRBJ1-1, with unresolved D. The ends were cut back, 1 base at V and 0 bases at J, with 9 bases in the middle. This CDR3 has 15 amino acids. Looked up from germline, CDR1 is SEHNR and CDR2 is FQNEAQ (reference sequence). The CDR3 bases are TGTGCCAGCAGCTTAGGGCGGAGCATGAACACTGAAGCTTTCTTT. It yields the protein CASSLGRSMNTEAFF.

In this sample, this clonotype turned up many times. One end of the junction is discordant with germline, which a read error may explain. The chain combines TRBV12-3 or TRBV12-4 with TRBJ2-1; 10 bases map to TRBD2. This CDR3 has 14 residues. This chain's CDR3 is CASSLAGGRNEQFF. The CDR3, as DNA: TGTGCCAGCAGCTTAGCGGGGGGAAGAAATGAGCAGTTCTTC.

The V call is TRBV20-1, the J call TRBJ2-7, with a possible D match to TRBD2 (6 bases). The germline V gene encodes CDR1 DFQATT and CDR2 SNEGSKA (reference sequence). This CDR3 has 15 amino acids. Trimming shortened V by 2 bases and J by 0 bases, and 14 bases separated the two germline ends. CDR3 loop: CSARPGGDPSYEQYF. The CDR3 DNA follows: TGCAGTGCTAGACCGGGCGGGGACCCCTCCTACGAGCAGTACTTC.

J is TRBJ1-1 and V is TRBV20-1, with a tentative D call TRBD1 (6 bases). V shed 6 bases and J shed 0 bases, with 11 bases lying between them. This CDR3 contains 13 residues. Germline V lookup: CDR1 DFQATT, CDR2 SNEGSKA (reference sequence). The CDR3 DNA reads TGCAGTGCCTTCAGGGGCGTGAACACTGAAGCTTTCTTT. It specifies CSAFRGVNTEAFF.

CDR3 coding DNA: TGTGCCAGCAGCCCGCCCGGGACACTCTACAATGAGCAGTTCTTC. Amino acids: CASSPPGTLYNEQFF. V is TRBV7-2 and J is TRBJ2-1; D is perhaps TRBD1 (6 bases). CDR1 SGHTA and CDR2 FQGNSA come from the germline V gene. The CDR3 has 15 residues. The V and J ends lost 5 bases and 3 bases respectively, with 14 bases between them.

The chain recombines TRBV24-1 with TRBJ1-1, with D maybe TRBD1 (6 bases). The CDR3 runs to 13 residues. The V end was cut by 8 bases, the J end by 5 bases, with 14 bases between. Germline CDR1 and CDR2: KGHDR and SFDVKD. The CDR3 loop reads CATTYREITEAFF. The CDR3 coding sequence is TGTGCCACCACCTACAGGGAGATTACTGAAGCTTTCTTT.

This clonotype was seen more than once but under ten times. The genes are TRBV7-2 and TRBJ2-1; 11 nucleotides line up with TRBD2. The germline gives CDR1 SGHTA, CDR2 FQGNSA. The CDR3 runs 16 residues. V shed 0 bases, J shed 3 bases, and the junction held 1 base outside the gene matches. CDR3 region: CASSLATSGIYNEQFF. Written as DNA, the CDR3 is TGTGCCAGCAGCTTAGCGACTAGCGGGATCTACAATGAGCAGTTCTTC.

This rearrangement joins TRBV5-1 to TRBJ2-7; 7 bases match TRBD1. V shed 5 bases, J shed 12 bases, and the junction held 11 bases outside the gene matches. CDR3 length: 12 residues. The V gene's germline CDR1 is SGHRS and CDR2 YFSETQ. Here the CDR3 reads CASSTDRSTWYF. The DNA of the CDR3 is TGCGCCAGCAGTACGGACAGGTCAACGTGGTACTTC.

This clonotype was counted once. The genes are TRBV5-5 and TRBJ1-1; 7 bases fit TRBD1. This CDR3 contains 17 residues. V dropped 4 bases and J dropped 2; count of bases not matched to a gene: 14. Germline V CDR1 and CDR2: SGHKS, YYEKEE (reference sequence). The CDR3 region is CASSADRRESINTEAFF. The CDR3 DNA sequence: TGTGCCAGCAGCGCGGACAGGAGAGAATCGATAAACACTGAAGCTTTCTTT. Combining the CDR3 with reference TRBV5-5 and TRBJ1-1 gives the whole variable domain DAGVTQSPTHLIKTRGQQVTLRCSPISGHKSVSWYQQVLGQGPQFIFQYYEKEERGRGNFPDRFSARQFPNYSSELNVNALLLGDSALYLCASSADRRESINTEAFFGQGTRLTVV.

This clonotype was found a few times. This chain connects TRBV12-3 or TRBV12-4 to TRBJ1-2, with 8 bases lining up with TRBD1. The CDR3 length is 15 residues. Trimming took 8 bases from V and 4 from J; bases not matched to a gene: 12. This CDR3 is CASAPPGGKSYGYTF. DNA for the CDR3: TGTGCCAGCGCCCCCCCAGGGGGCAAAAGCTATGGCTACACCTTC.

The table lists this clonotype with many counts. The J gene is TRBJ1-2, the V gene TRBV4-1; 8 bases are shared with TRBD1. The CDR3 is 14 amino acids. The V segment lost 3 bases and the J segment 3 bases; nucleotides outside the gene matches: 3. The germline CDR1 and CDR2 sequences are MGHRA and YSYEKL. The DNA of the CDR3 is TGCGCCAGCAGCCACCCCAGGGGGCACTATGGCTACACCTTC. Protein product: CASSHPRGHYGYTF.

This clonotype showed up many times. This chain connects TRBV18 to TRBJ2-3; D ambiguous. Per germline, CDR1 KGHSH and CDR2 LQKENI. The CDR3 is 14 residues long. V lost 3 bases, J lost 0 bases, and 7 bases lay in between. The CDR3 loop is CASSPRKSTDTQYF. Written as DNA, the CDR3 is TGTGCCAGCTCACCTCGAAAGAGCACAGATACGCAGTATTTT.

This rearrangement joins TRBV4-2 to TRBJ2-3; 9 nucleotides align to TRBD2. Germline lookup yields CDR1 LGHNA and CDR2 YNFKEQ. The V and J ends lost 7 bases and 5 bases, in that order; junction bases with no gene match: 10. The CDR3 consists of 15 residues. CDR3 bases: TGTGCCAGCAACCGATTAGCGGGAGCGAGAGATACGCAGTATTTT. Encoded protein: CASNRLAGARDTQYF.

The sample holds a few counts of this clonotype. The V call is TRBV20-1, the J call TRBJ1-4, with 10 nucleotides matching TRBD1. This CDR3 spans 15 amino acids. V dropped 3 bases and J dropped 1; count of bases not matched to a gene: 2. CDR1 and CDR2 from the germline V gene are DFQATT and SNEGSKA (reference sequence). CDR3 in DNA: TGCAGTGCTAGGGGGACAGGGGTAACTAATGAAAAACTGTTTTTT. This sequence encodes CSARGTGVTNEKLFF.

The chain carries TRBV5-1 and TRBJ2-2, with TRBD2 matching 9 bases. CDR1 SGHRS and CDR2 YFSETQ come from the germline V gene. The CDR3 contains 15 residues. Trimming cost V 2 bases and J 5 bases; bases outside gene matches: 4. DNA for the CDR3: TGCGCCAGCAGCTTTAGCGGGGGCCAAACCGGGGAGCTGTTTTTT. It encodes CASSFSGGQTGELFF.

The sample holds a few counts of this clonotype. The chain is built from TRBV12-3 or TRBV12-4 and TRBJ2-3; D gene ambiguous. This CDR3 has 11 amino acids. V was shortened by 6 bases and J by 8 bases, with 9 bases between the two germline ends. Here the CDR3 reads CASRQTFTQYF. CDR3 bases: TGTGCCAGCAGACAGACTTTTACGCAGTATTTT.

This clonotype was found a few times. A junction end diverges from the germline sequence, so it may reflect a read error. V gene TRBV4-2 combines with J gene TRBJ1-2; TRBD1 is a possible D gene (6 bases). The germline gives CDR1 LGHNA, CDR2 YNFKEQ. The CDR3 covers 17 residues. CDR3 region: CASTQDRLTGPNYGYTF. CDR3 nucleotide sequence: TGTGCCAGCACCCAAGATAGATTAACAGGGCCTAACTATGGCTACACCTTC.

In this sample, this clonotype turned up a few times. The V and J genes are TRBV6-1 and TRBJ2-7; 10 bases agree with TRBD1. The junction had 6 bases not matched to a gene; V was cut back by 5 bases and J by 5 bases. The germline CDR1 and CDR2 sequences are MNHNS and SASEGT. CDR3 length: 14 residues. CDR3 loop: CASSIRDRGNEQYF. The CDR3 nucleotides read TGTGCCAGCAGTATCCGGGACAGGGGCAACGAGCAGTACTTC.

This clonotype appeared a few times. CDR3 coding DNA: TGCAGTGCTTTAGGGGGCTCTAATTCACCCCTCCACTTT. Protein product: CSALGGSNSPLHF. The J gene is TRBJ1-6, the V gene TRBV20-1; TRBD1 matches at 7 bases. Germline V gene sequence: CDR1 DFQATT, CDR2 SNEGSKA (reference sequence). The CDR3 runs to 13 residues. J was trimmed by 6 bases and V by 5 bases; bases with no gene match: 4.

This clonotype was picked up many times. The CDR3 sequence: CASSQDVAGTMKQFF. CDR3 DNA: TGTGCCAGCAGCCAAGATGTGGCAGGGACAATGAAGCAGTTCTTC. The chain joins TRBV4-2 to TRBJ2-1, with D possibly being TRBD1 (6 bases). Germline V gene data show CDR1 as LGHNA and CDR2 as YNFKEQ. The CDR3 consists of 15 residues. V lost 0 bases and J lost 11, with 17 bases in between.

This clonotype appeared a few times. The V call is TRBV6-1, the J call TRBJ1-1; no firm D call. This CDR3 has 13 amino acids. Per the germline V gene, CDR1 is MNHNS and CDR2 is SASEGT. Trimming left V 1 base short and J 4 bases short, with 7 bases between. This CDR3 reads CASSEVTVTEAFF. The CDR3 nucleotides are TGTGCCAGCAGTGAAGTCACAGTCACTGAAGCTTTCTTT.

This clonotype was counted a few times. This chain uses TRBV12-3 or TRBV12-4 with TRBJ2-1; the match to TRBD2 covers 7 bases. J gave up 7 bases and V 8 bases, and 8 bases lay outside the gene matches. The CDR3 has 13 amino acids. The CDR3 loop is CASSAGVGNEQFF. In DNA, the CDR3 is TGTGCCAGCTCGGCGGGAGTGGGGAATGAGCAGTTCTTC.